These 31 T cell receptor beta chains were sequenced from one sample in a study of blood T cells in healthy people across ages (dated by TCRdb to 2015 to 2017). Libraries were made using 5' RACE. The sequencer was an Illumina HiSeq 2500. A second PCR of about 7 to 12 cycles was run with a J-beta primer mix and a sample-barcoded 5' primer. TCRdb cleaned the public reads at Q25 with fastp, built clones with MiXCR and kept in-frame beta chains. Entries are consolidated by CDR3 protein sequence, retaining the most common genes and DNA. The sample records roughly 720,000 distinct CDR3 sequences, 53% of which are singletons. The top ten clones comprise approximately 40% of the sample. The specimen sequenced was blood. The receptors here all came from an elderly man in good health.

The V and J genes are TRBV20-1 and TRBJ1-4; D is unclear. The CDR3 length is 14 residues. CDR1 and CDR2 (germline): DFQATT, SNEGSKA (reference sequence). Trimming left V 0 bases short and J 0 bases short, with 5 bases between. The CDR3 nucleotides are TGCAGTGCTAGAGACGGGGCAACTAATGAAAAACTGTTTTTT. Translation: CSARDGATNEKLFF.

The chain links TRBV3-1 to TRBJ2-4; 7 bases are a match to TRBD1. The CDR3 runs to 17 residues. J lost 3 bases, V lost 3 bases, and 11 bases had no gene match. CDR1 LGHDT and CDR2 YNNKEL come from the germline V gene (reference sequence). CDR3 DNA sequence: TGTGCCAGCAGCCAGAAGGACAGGACCCTTGGCAAAAACATTCAGTACTTC. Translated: CASSQKDRTLGKNIQYF.

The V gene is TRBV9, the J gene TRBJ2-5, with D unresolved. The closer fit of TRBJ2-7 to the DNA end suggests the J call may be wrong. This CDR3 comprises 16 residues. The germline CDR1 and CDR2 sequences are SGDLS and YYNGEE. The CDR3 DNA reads TGTGCCAGCAGTCCTGATGCCCTCGGATACGGGTACGAGCAGTACTTC. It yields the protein CASSPDALGYGYEQYF.

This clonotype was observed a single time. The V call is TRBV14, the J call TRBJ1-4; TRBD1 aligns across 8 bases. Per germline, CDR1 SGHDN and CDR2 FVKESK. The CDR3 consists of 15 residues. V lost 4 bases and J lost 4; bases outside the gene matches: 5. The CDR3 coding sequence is TGTGCCAGCAGCCCCCACGACAGGGGTAATGAAAAACTGTTTTTT. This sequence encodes CASSPHDRGNEKLFF.

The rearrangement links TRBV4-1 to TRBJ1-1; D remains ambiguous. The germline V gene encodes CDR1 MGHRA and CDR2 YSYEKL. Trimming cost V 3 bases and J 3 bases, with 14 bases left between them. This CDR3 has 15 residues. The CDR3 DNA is TGCGCCAGCAGCCAGCGGGGTCTAAGAGACACTGAAGCTTTCTTT. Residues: CASSQRGLRDTEAFF.

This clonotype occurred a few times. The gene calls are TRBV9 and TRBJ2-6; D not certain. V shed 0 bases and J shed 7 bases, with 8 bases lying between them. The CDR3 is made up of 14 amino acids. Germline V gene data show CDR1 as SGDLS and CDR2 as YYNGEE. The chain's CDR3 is CASSVAAGANVLTF. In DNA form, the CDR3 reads TGTGCCAGCAGCGTAGCGGCCGGAGCCAACGTCCTGACTTTC.

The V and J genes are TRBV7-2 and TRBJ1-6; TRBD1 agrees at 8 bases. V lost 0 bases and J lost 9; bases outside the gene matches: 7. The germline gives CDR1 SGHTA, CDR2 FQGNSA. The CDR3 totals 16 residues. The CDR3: CASSLAQGAIGSPLHF. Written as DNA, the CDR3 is TGTGCCAGCAGCTTAGCGCAGGGGGCTATAGGTTCACCCCTCCACTTT.

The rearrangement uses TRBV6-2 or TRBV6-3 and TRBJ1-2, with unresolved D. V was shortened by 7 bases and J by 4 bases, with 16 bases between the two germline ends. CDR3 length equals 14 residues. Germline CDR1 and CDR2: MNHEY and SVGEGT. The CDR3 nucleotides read TGTGCCAGCAACGTACACGGCGGTGGCTATGGCTACACCTTC. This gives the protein CASNVHGGGYGYTF.

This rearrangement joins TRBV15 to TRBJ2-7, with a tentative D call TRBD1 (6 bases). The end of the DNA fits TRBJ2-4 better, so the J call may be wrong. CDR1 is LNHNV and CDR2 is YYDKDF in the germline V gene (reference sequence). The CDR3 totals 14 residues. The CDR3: CATSSYQGKNIQYF. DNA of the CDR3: TGTGCCACCAGCAGTTACCAGGGGAAAAACATTCAGTACTTC.

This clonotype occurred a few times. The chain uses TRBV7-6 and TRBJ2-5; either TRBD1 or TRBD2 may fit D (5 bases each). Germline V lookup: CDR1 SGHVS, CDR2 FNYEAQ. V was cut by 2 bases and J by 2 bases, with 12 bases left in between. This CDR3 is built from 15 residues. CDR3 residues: CASSLLPGSQETQYF. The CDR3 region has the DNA TGTGCCAGCAGCTTACTCCCAGGGAGTCAAGAGACCCAGTACTTC. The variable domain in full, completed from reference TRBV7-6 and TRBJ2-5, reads GAGVSQSPRYKVTKRGQDVALRCDPISGHVSLYWYRQALGQGPEFLTYFNYEAQQDKSGLPNDRFSAERPEGSISTLTIQRTEQRDSAMYRCASSLLPGSQETQYFGPGTRLLVL.

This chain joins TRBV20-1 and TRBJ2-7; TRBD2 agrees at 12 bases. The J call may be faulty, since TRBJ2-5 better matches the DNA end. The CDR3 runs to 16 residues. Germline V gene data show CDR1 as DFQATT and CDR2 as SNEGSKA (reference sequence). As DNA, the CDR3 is TGCAGTGCTAGAGTCCGGACTAGCGGGATGGGAGGGACCCAGTACTTC. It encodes CSARVRTSGMGGTQYF.

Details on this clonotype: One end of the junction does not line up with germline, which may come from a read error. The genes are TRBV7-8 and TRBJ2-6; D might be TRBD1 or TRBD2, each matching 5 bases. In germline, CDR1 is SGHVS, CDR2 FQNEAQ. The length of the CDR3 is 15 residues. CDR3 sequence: CASSLLDSGANVPTF. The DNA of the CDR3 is TGTGCCAGCAGCTTACTGGACTCTGGGGCCAACGTCCCGACTTTC.

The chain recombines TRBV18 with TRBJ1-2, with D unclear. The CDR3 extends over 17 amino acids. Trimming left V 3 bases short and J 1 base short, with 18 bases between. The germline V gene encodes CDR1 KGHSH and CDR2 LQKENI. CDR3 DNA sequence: TGTGCCAGCTCACCTTTGTGGACGGAGGCCTTTAACTATGGCTACACCTTC. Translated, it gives CASSPLWTEAFNYGYTF.

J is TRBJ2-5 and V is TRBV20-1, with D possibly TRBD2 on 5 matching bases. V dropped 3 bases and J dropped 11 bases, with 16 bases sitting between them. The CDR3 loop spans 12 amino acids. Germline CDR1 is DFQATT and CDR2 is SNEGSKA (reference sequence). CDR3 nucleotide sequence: TGCAGTGCTAGGGGTTCAGCGGTAGAGCAGTACTTC. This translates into CSARGSAVEQYF.

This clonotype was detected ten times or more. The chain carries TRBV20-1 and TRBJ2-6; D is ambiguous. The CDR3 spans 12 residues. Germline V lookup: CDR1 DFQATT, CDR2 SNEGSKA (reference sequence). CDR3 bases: TGCAGCGCCTCCTCGGAGGCCAACGTCCTGACTTTC. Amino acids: CSASSEANVLTF.

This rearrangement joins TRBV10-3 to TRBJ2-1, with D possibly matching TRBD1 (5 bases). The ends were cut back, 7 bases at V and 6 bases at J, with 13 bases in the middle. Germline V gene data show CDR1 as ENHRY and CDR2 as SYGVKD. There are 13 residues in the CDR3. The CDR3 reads CAITRLQGNEQFF. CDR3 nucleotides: TGTGCCATCACGAGACTCCAGGGCAATGAGCAGTTCTTC.

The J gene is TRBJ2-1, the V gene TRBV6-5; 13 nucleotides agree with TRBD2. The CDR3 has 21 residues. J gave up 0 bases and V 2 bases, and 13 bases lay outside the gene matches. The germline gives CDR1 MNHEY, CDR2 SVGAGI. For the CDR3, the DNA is TGTGCCAGCAGTTACCCCCGGACTAGCGGGAGTAAAAGGAGCTCCTACAATGAGCAGTTCTTC. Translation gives CASSYPRTSGSKRSSYNEQFF.

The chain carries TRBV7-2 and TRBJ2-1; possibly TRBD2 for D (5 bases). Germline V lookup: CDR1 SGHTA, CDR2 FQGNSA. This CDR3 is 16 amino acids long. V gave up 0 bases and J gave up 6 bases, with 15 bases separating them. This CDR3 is CASSLARADAFNEQFF. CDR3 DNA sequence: TGTGCCAGCAGCTTAGCTAGAGCGGATGCGTTCAATGAGCAGTTCTTC.

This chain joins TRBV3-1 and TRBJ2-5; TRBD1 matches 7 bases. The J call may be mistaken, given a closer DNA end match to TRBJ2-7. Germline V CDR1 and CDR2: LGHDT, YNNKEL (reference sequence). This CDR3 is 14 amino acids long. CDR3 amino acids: CASSPSGQDYEQYF. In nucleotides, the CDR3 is TGTGCCAGCAGCCCCTCTGGACAGGACTACGAGCAGTACTTC.

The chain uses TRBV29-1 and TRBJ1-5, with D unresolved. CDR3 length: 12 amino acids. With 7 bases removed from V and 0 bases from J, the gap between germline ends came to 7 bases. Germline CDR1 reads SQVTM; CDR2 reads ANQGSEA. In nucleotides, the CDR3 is TGCAGCGCCCAGGATAGCAATCAGCCCCAGCATTTT. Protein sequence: CSAQDSNQPQHF.

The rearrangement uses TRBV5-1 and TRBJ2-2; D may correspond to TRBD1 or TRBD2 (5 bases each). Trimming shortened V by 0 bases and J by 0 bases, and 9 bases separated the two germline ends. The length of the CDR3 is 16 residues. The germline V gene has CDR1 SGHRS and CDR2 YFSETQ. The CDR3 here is CASSLVRGANTGELFF. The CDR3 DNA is TGCGCCAGCAGCTTGGTTCGGGGCGCGAACACCGGGGAGCTGTTTTTT.

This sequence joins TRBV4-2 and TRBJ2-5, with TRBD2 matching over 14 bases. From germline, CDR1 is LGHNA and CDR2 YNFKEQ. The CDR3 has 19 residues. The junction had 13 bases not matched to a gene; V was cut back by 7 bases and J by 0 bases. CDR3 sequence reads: CASNLVPGLAGAHQETQYF. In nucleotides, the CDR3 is TGTGCCAGCAACCTCGTCCCGGGACTAGCGGGGGCCCACCAAGAGACCCAGTACTTC.

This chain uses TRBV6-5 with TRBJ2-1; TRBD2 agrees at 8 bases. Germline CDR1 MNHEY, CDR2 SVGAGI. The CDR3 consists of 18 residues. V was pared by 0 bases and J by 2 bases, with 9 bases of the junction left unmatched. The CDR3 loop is CASSYSRWGGGPYNEQFF. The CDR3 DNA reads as TGTGCCAGCAGTTACTCGAGGTGGGGCGGGGGGCCCTACAATGAGCAGTTCTTC.

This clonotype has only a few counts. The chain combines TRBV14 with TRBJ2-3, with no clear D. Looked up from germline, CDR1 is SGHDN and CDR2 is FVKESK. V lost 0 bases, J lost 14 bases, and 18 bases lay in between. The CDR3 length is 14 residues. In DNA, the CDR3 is TGTGCCAGCAGCCAAGATCTAAGCCCCAGAGACGCGTATTTT. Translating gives CASSQDLSPRDAYF.

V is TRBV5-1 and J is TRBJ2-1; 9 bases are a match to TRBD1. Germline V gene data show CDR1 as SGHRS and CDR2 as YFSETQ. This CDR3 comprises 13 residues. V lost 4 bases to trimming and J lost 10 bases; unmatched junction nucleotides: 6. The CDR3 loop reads CASSVPQGAEQFF. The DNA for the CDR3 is TGCGCCAGCAGCGTGCCACAGGGGGCAGAGCAGTTCTTC. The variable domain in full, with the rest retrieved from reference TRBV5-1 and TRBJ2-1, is KAGVTQTPRYLIKTRGQQVTLSCSPISGHRSVSWYQQTPGQGLQFLFEYFSETQRNKGNFPGRFSGRQFSNSRSEMNVSTLELGDSALYLCASSVPQGAEQFFGPGTRLTVL.

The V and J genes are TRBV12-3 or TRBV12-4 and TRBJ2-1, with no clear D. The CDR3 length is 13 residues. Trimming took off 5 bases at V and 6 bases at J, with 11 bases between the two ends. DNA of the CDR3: TGTGCCAGCAGTGTTGGGCACCTCAATGAGCAGTTCTTC. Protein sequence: CASSVGHLNEQFF.

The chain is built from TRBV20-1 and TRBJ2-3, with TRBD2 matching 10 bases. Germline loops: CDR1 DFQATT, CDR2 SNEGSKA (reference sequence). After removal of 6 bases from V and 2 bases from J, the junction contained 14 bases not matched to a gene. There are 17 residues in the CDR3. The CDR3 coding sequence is TGCAGTGCCCCCAGGCTAGCGGGAGTCGGGTACACAGATACGCAGTATTTT. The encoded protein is CSAPRLAGVGYTDTQYF.

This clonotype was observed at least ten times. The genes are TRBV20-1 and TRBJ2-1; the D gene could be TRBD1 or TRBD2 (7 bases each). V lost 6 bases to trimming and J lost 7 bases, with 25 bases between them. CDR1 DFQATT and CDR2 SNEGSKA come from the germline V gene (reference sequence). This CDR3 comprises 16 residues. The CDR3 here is CSATFRGGSAKNEQFF. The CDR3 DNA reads TGCAGTGCAACCTTCAGGGGGGGGTCCGCGAAGAATGAGCAGTTCTTC.

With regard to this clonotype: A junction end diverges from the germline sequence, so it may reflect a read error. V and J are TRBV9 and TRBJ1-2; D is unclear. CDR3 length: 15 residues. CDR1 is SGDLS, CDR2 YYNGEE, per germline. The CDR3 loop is CVSSVGRGPNYGYTF. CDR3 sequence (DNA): TGTGTCAGCAGCGTAGGAAGAGGACCTAACTATGGCTACACCTTC.

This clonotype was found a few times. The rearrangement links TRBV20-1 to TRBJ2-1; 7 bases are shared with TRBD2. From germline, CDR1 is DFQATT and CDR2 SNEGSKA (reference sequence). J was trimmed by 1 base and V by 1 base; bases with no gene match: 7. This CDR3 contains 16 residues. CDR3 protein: CSARGGRESSYNEQFF. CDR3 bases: TGCAGTGCTAGAGGAGGGAGGGAGTCATCCTACAATGAGCAGTTCTTC.

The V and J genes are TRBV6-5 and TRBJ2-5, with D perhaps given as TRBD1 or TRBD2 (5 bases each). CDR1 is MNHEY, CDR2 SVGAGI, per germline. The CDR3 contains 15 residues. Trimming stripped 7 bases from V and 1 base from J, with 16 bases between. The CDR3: CASTHGIGAQETQYF. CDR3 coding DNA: TGTGCCAGCACCCACGGGATAGGGGCCCAAGAGACCCAGTACTTC.